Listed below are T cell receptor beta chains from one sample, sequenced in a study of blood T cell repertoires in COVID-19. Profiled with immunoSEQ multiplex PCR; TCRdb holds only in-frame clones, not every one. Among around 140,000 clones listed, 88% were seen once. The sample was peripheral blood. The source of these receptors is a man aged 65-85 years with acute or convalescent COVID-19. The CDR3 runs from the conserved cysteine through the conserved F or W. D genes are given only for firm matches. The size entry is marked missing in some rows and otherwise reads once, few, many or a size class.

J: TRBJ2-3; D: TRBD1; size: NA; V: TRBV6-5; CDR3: CASSIDRVSTDTQYF; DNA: TGTGCCAGCAGTATCGACAGGGTCAGCACAGATACGCAGTATTTT
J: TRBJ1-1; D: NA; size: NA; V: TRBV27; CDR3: CASSSRRENTEAFF; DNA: TGTGCCAGCAGTTCCCGACGGGAGAACACTGAAGCTTTCTTT
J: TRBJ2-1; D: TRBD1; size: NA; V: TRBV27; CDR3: CASSFTSVRDRGKYEQFF; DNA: TGTGCCAGCAGTTTCACCAGTGTGCGTGACAGGGGGAAGTATGAGCAGTTCTTC
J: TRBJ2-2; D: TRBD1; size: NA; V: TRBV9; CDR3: CASSVDRLNTGELFF; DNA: TGTGCCAGCAGCGTGGACAGGTTGAACACCGGGGAGCTGTTTTTT
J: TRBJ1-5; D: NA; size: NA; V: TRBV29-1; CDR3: CSVAGGGGDQPQHF; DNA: TGCAGCGTTGCCGGCGGGGGGGGAGATCAGCCCCAGCATTTT
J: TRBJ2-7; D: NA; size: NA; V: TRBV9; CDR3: CASSVGREYSYEQYF; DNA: TGTGCCAGCAGCGTAGGGAGGGAATACTCCTACGAGCAGTACTTC
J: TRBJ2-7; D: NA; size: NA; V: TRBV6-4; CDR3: CASSLMTGSSYEQYF; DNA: TGTGCCAGCAGCCTGATGACGGGTAGCTCCTACGAGCAGTACTTC
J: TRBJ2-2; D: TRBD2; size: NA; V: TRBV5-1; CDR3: CASSNGLAQNTGELFF; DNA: TGCGCCAGCAGCAACGGACTAGCGCAGAACACCGGGGAGCTGTTTTTT
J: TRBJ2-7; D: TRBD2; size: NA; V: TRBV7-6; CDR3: CASSFLAGAEEQYF; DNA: TGTGCCAGCAGCTTCCTAGCGGGGGCGGAGGAGCAGTACTTC
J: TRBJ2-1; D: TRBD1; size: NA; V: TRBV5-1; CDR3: CASSEDRGRGNEQFF; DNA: TGCGCCAGCAGCGAAGACAGGGGGCGAGGAAATGAGCAGTTCTTC
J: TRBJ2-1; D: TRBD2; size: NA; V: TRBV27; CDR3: CASSLKLGRGAGGSSYNEQFF; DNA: TGTGCCAGCAGTTTAAAACTCGGGAGAGGAGCGGGGGGCAGCTCCTACAATGAGCAGTTCTTC
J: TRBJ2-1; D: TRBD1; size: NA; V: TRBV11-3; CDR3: CASGQGGVNEQFF; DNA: TGTGCCTCCGGACAGGGTGGGGTCAATGAGCAGTTCTTC
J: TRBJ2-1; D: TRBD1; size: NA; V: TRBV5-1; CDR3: CASSLGGTGSGNEQFF; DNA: TGCGCCAGCAGCTTGGGAGGGACAGGGTCTGGCAATGAGCAGTTCTTC
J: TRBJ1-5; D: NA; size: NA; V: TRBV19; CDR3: CASNRGKNQPQHF; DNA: TGTGCCAGTAACCGAGGGAAAAATCAGCCCCAGCATTTT
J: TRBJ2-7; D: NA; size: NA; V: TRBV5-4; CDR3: CASSSGGRIYEQYF; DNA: TGTGCCAGCAGTAGCGGAGGGAGGATCTACGAGCAGTACTTC
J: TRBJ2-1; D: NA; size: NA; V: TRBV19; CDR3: CASSKRDRGVASGRNEQFF; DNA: TGTGCCAGTTCAAAGCGGGACAGGGGTGTAGCTAGCGGGAGGAATGAGCAGTTCTTC
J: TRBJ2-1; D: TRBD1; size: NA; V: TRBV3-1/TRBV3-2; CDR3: CASSPHRGWDNEQFF; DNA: TGTGCCAGCAGCCCCCACAGGGGATGGGACAATGAGCAGTTCTTC
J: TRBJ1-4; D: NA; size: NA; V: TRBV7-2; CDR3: CASSLAAGGDEKLFF; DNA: TGTGCCAGCAGCTTAGCCGCGGGAGGGGACGAAAAACTGTTTTTT
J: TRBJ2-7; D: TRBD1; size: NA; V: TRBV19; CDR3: CASSLSHRGMAYEQYF; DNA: TGTGCCAGTAGTCTCTCTCACAGGGGAATGGCCTACGAGCAGTACTTC
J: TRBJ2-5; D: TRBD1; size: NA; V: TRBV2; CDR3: CAGGQTKETQYF; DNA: TGTGCCGGGGGACAGACTAAAGAGACCCAGTACTTC
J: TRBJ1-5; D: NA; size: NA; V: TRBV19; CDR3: CASSITGTQPQHF; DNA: TGTGCCAGTAGTATCACAGGGACCCAGCCCCAGCATTTT
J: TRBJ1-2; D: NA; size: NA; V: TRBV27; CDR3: CASSLSATGVDYGYTF; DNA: TGTGCCAGCAGTTTATCTGCTACAGGAGTTGACTATGGCTACACCTTC
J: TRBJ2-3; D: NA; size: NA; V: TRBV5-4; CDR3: CASSLRTATDTQYF; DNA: TGTGCCAGCAGCCTACGGACAGCCACAGATACGCAGTATTTT
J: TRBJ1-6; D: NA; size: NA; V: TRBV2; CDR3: CASSAAGYENSPLHF; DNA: TGTGCCAGCAGTGCCGCGGGGTACGAGAATTCACCCCTCCACTTT
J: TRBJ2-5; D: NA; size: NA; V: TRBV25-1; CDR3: CASSDSSVQETQYF; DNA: TGTGCCAGCAGTGATTCGTCAGTCCAAGAGACCCAGTACTTC
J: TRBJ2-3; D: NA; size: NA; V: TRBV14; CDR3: CASSPRGDTQYF; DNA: TGTGCCAGCAGTCCCCGGGGGGATACGCAGTATTTT
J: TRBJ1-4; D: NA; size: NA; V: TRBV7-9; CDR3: CASSLALKGVHRNEKLFF; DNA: TGTGCCAGCAGCTTAGCGCTGAAGGGGGTTCACCGTAATGAAAAACTGTTTTTT
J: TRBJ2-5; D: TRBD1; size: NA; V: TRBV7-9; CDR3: CASSLASTGGETQYF; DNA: TGTGCCAGCAGTTTAGCGTCAACAGGGGGGGAGACCCAGTACTTC
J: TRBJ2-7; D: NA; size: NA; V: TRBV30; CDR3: CAWSPGDLYEQYF; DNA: TGTGCCTGGAGTCCCGGAGACCTCTACGAGCAGTACTTC
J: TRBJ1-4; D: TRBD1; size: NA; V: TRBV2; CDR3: CASGGTGGEKLFF; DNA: TGTGCCAGCGGGGGGACAGGGGGCGAAAAACTGTTTTTT
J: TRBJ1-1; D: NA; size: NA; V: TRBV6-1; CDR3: CASSEGLVFYTEAFF; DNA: TGTGCCAGCAGTGAAGGATTAGTATTCTACACTGAAGCTTTCTTT
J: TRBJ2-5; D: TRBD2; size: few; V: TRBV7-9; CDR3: CASSLLLAGVGETQYF; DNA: TGTGCCAGCAGCTTACTACTAGCGGGGGTTGGGGAGACCCAGTACTTC
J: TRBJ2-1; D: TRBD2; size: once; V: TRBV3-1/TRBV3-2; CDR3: CASSPGTSGRQFF; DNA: TGTGCCAGCAGTCCCGGGACTAGCGGGCGTCAGTTCTTC
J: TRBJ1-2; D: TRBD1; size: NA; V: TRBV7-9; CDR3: CASSTTGQGGYGYTF; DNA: TGTGCCAGCAGCACTACTGGACAGGGAGGCTATGGCTACACCTTC
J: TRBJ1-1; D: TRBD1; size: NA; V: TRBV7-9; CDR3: CASSFQGADTEAFF; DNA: TGTGCCAGCAGCTTCCAGGGGGCGGACACTGAAGCTTTCTTT
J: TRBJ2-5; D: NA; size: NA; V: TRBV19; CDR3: CASSIDLKGQGGTQYF; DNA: TGTGCCAGTAGTATAGACCTTAAAGGACAAGGGGGGACCCAGTACTTC
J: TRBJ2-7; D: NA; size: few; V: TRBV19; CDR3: CASSTIQGSRSYEQYF; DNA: TGTGCCAGTAGTACCATACAGGGATCCCGCTCCTACGAGCAGTACTTC
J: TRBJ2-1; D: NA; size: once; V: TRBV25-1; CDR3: CASSEQLLAEQFF; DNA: TGTGCCAGCAGTGAACAGTTGCTAGCGGAGCAGTTCTTC
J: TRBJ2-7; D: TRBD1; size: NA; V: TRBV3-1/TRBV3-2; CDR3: CASSPGTEGYEQYF; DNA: TGTGCCAGCAGCCCCGGGACAGAGGGCTACGAGCAGTACTTC
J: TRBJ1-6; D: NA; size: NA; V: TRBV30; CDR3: CAWSVQGRTSPLHF; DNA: TGTGCCTGGAGTGTACAGGGCAGAACCTCACCCCTCCACTTT
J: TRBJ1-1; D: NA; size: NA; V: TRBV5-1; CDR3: CASSSVNTEAFF; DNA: TGCGCCAGCAGCTCTGTCAACACTGAAGCTTTCTTT
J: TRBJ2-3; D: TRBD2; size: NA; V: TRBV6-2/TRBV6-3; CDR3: CASSPPGLGTDTQYF; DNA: TGTGCCAGCAGTCCACCGGGACTAGGCACAGATACGCAGTATTTT
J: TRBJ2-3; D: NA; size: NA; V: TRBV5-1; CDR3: CASKGGGNADTQYF; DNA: TGCGCCAGCAAGGGGGGGGGCAATGCAGATACGCAGTATTTT
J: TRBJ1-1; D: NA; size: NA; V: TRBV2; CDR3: CASSAQGSSPEAFF; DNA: TGTGCCAGCAGTGCACAGGGATCCTCCCCTGAAGCTTTCTTT
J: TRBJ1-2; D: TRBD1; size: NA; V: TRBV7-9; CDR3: CATAGTGGANGYTF; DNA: TGTGCCACAGCCGGGACAGGGGGCGCAAATGGCTACACCTTC
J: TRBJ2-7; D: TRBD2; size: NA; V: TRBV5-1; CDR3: CASSLAPASGRREQYF; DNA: TGCGCCAGCAGCTTGGCCCCCGCTAGCGGGAGGAGGGAGCAGTACTTC
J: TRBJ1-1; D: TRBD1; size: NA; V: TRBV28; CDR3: CASTRQGDTEAFF; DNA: TGTGCCAGCACCCGACAGGGAGACACTGAAGCTTTCTTT
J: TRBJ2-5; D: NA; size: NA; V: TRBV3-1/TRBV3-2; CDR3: CASSGYGVQETQYF; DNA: TGTGCCAGCAGCGGCTACGGGGTCCAAGAGACCCAGTACTTC
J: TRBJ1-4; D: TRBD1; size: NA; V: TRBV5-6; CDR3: CASSFGTATTNEKLFF; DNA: TGTGCCAGCAGCTTCGGGACAGCCACAACTAATGAAAAACTGTTTTTT
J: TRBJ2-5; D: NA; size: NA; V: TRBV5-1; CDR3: CASSLVTGEETQYF; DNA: TGCGCCAGCAGCTTGGTTACGGGAGAAGAGACCCAGTACTTC